Below, one T cell receptor (beta chain) is given with its context. This clone was seen only a few times. The clone's antigen remains unknown. Base qualities were left out, and no much larger clone turns up one base away. The record originates from a study of cytomegalovirus exposure and HLA in healthy donors (dated by TCRdb to the late 2010s). For the study in its entirety: According to an earlier analysis of 587 of the donors, about 170 million T cells yielded 117 million unique TCR beta sequences and about 280 Gb of sequence data. Alongside the repertoire data, information on donor age, sex, ethnicity and CMV serostatus was compiled. A later genetic analysis used genome-wide SNP genotypes for about 65% of the 666 donors, treating that subset as a discovery cohort. Roughly 5 DR-DQ haplotypes were handled as single units for association and clustering, since linkage in the cohort was strong. HLA typing covered class I and class II loci at four-digit resolution. In addition to the first cohort of around 670 subjects, a separate validation cohort of 120 different subjects was used. On average, over 200,000 unique TCR beta nucleotide sequences were sequenced per donor among 398 genotyped donors of the cohort, with roughly a sixth of those sequences being non-productive. High-throughput TCR immunosequencing, statistical association of individual TCRs with disease status, and machine learning were combined to predict cytomegalovirus infection status. The aim of the study was to test whether cataloging public T cell receptors could identify signatures of past pathogen exposure. Of the roughly 420 genotyped donors, roughly 80% were placed in the genetic ancestry cluster associated with self-reported Caucasian donors. The number of donors typed differed by locus, with about 629-640 for A, B, C, DRB1 and DQB1, around 500 for DQA1, over 600 for DPA1, and about 450 for DPB1. Using immunosequencing, the study profiled T cell repertoires from 666 subjects and related those repertoires to cytomegalovirus serostatus. Rather than using new phenotypic data, the later analysis identified candidate immune exposures from TCR beta sequences and from how often those sequences occurred across donors. A later analysis re-examined previously published TCR beta repertoires from hundreds of donors and added high-resolution HLA genotyping to investigate patterns of TCR occurrence. Roughly 300 gigabases of sequencing data and 78 million or so unique TCR sequences were included in an early release covering 550 to 650 HLA-typed donors. An earlier analysis of 500 to 750 of the donors applied high-throughput TCR beta sequencing to assess whether each TCR beta V gene segment acted as functional or pseudogenic. Every repertoire in the discovery cohort had been generated on one and the same sequencing platform.

Receptors were amplified or captured by the immunoSEQ multiplex PCR assay. For the multiplex PCR, a mixture combining 60 forward primers for TCR Vbeta segments and 13 reverse primers for TCR Jbeta segments was used. The CDR3 region of rearranged TCR beta genes was amplified from genomic DNA by a multiplex PCR assay. The amplified TCR beta libraries were sequenced on the Illumina HiSeq System as 87-base-pair reads. As for how the authors treated the data: Across the roughly 640 repertoires, a later analysis counted tens of millions of unique TCR beta chains, 9 million to 14 million of which were shared by at least two donors. A nearest-neighbor algorithm error-corrected the raw reads and collapsed the reads into unique sequences, merging closely related sequences to remove PCR and sequencing errors. V, D and J gene segments were assigned by aligning CDR3 sequences to IMGT reference sequences. Each retained sequence needed at least a six-nucleotide match to both a V gene segment and a J gene segment. A rearrangement was called productive if the CDR3 had no stop codons and remained in frame with V and J, and every other rearrangement was called non-productive. Following IMGT convention, CDR3 was defined as the stretch from the second conserved V-encoded cysteine up to the conserved J-encoded phenylalanine. In an earlier analysis of around 540 of the donors, sequences lacking an unambiguous match to a single V gene segment were excluded. In an earlier analysis of several hundred of the donors, V segments were called functional above 56.7% productive rearrangements and were called segregating when the between-donor standard deviation exceeded 5%. A statistical classification framework was built for diagnosing cytomegalovirus status from the catalog of TCR beta chain sequences. V and J gene assignment, in a later analysis, came from comparing TCR nucleotide sequences with IMGT/GENE-DB human TR gene sequences. A later analysis assigned CDR3 sequences and most-parsimonious VDJ recombination scenarios with the TCRdist pipeline. A later analysis defined each TCR beta chain by its CDR3 amino acid sequence plus V-gene family, and excluded reads lacking a unique V-gene family. As a way to deal with suspected cross-contamination and a sequencing artifact, a later analysis dropped nearly 600 nucleotide sequences that were highly shared and had low generation probability. In a later analysis, a clonal expansion index was calculated for each public chain from normalized within-repertoire ranks of inferred template counts. Generation probabilities in a later analysis came from a VDJ recombination model fitted to out-of-frame rearrangements, and those results were checked against IGoR. In a later analysis, TCR-TCR, TCR-HLA and TCR-CMV co-occurrence was scored with hypergeometric tests, and a repertoire-size bias correction was applied to TCR pairs. False discovery rates were estimated in a later analysis by permuting HLA or CMV assignments 20 times. In a later analysis, co-occurring TCRs were grouped using DBSCAN, and TCRdist sequence similarity was added for clustering within HLA-allele-positive subsets. Repertoires with fewer than 30,000 or more than 120,000 public chains were left out of co-occurrence clustering, as were a handful of repertoires with anomalous nucleotide sharing. Here the immuneACCESS table is served through TCRdb, limited to in-frame sequences with V and J called. Missing clones are a known gap in these copies; in checked studies unresolved V genes cover under half, and the rest lacks a known reason. V and J calls plus clone size are reproduced from that table; the DNA served to infer D and trimming. Counted in this sample were 100,000 to 150,000 clones; 78% of them appeared once. Of the sample, 9.5% to 13% falls within the top ten clones.

Overall results and qualifications from the work: The authors suggested that the approach could potentially be extended to other disease states and immunological phenotypes. In vitro tests confirmed that a few of the cytomegalovirus-associated TCR beta chains recognize cytomegalovirus antigens. A later analysis found that HLA-associated TCR beta chains were more clonally expanded and had lower generation probabilities than equally common non-associated chains. An earlier analysis of approximately 600 of the donors showed that most TCR beta V segments appeared in productive rearrangements either about 87% or about 30% of the time, which broadly matched IMGT annotations. A further reported finding was that TCR beta sequences accurately predicted the HLA-A and HLA-B alleles for most subjects in the first cohort. Linkage disequilibrium might explain the correlated functional status among segregating V segments, but an unknown experimental factor could not be ruled out. A later genetic analysis reported fewer N-insertions in productive TCRs among donors in an Asian-associated ancestry cluster than the approximately 700-donor mean. Most CMV-associated TCR beta chains appeared to be HLA-restricted in a later analysis, and the HLA associations seemed to be driven largely by CMV exposure. Because some donors lacked HLA typing at each locus, the association tests relied only on the typed subset. While some public TCRs were present in many individuals, most TCR sequences turned up only very rarely across donors. The earlier analysis of approximately 540 of the donors excluded approximately 15 rarely observed V segments, including chromosome 9 orphons, because counts were too low. Several of the top co-occurrence clusters appeared to be linked to parvovirus B19, influenza, CMV and Epstein-Barr virus, according to a later analysis. Specific HLA alleles were associated with over 15,000 TCR beta sequences at a false discovery rate of 0.05 in a later analysis. Strong co-occurrence of HLA alleles, especially DR and DQ, made assigning TCR associations to individual alleles difficult. The only immune exposure information available for the cohort was CMV serostatus. In a later analysis, the rate of TCR association differed among HLA loci, with DRB1 alleles having the most associated TCRs and HLA-C alleles having the fewest. V-gene and J-gene trimming of TCR beta chains was associated with a missense DCLRE1C variant in a later genetic analysis, and the association was replicated in an independent cohort. Some IMGT-functional V segments, including TRBV6-2 and TRBV6-3, could not be told apart with the 87-base-pair reads, so those segments were excluded. A group of highly shared sequence variants was considered likely to be a technical artifact of the sequencing pipeline. The classifier was reported to diagnose cytomegalovirus status with high specificity and sensitivity in both the original cohort and the validation cohort. Presence/absence analyses assumed roughly uniform sequencing depth across donors, an assumption that may not hold. In this cohort, only TCR beta chains were sequenced, and detectable features were limited by the absence of alpha or paired-chain data. In the study, approximately 160 TCR beta chains were listed as associated with cytomegalovirus.

CDR1 and CDR2 (SGHKS, YYEKEE) derive from the germline V gene (reference sequence). Trimmed from V: 4 bases; trimmed from J: 7 bases; junction bases lacking a gene match: 7. There are 13 amino acids in the CDR3, from cysteine to phenylalanine inclusive. The entry retains the CDR3 DNA only, 39 bases that are in frame from base 1. The cohort was made up of about 610 healthy bone marrow donors. Cohort members were all nominally healthy when sampled, although unrecorded immune exposures were likely present. The donor tested CMV seropositive and was one of the 289 seropositive cohort members. A peripheral blood sample was collected from each donor, and TCR beta sequencing was performed on peripheral blood mononuclear cells. Genomic DNA was extracted from the blood cell samples with the Qiagen DNeasy Blood Extraction Kit.

The sequence came from a young man in good health and CMV-seropositive. The sequenced material came from PBMCs. Recombination connected TRBV5-5 to TRBJ2-7, with 8 bases aligning to TRBD1. The bases read TGTGCCAGCAGCGTGACAGGGGCCGGAGAGCAGTACTTC. Protein translation: CASSVTGAGEQYF.